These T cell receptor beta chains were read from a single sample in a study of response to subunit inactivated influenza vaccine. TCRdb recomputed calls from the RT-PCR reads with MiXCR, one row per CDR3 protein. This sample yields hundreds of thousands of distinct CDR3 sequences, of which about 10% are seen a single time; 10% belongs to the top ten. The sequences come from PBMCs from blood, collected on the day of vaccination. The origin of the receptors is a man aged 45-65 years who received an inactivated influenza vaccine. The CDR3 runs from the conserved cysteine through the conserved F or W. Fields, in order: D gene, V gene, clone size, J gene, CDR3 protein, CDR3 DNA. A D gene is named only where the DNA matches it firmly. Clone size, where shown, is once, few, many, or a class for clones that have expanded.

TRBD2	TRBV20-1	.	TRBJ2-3	CSATGLAGEDTQYF	TGCAGTGCGACGGGACTAGCGGGAGAGGATACGCAGTATTTT
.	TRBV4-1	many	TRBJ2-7	CASSQPLAKYEQYF	TGCGCCAGCAGCCAACCGCTTGCGAAGTACGAGCAGTACTTC
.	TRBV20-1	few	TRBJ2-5	CSAREHGFIAETQYF	TGCAGTGCTAGAGAACATGGCTTCATCGCAGAGACCCAGTACTTC
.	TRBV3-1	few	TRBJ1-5	CASSQGWGANQPQHF	TGTGCCAGCAGCCAAGGATGGGGGGCCAATCAGCCCCAGCATTTT
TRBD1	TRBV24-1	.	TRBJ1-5	CATRSGQGGNQPQHF	TGTGCCACCAGATCGGGACAGGGGGGCAATCAGCCCCAGCATTTT
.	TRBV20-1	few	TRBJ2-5	CSARGQGQETQYF	TGCAGTGCTAGGGGCCAGGGTCAAGAGACCCAGTACTTC
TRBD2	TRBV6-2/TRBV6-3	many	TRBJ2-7	CASSSTTSGRFAQYF	TGTGCCAGCAGTTCTACGACTAGCGGGAGGTTTGCGCAGTACTTC
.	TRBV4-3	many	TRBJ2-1	CASSQGMDEQFF	TGCGCCAGCAGCCAAGGTATGGATGAGCAGTTCTTC
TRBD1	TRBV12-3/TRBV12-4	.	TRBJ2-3	CASSLGDRGPDTQYF	TGTGCCAGCAGTTTGGGGGACAGGGGTCCAGATACGCAGTATTTT
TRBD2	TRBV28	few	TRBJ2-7	CASKGWGGVYEQYF	TGTGCCAGCAAGGGTTGGGGGGGGGTCTACGAGCAGTACTTC
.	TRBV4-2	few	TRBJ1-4	CASSQAQRGNEKLFF	TGTGCCAGCAGCCAAGCACAGAGGGGAAATGAAAAACTGTTTTTT
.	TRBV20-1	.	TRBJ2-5	CSATQGYQETQYF	TGCAGTGCCACACAGGGCTACCAAGAGACCCAGTACTTC
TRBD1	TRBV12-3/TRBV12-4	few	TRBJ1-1	CASSFGRRGLFPNTEAFF	TGTGCCAGCAGTTTTGGGCGCAGGGGGCTTTTCCCTAACACTGAAGCTTTCTTT
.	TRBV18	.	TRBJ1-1	CASSPNGFTEAFF	TGTGCCAGCTCCCCCAATGGTTTCACTGAAGCTTTCTTT
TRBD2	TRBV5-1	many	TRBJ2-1	CASSRLAGGDNEQFF	TGTGCCAGCAGCCGATTAGCGGGGGGCGACAATGAGCAGTTCTTC
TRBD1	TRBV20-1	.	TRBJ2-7	CSAGKPGTGFRIYEQYF	TGCAGTGCTGGAAAGCCCGGGACAGGGTTCCGGATCTACGAGCAGTACTTC
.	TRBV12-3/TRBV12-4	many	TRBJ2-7	CASSSSGTASREQYF	TGTGCCAGCAGTTCCTCAGGGACTGCCAGTCGCGAGCAGTACTTC
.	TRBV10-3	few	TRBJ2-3	CAARGVSDTQYF	TGTGCCGCCCGCGGGGTGTCTGATACGCAGTATTTT
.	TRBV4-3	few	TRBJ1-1	CASSQEGNVNTEAFF	TGCGCCAGCAGCCAAGAAGGTAACGTGAACACTGAAGCTTTCTTT
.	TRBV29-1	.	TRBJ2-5	CSVGPRVRETQYF	TGCAGCGTTGGGCCCCGAGTACGAGAGACCCAGTACTTC
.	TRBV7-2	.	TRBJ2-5	CASGPRAGPQETQYF	TGTGCCAGCGGCCCTCGAGCAGGGCCTCAAGAGACCCAGTACTTC
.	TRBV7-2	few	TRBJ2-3	CASIRAARGDTQYF	TGTGCCAGCATCCGGGCGGCCCGGGGAGATACGCAGTATTTT
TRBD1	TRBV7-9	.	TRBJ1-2	CASSSEGQSRGYTF	TGTGCCAGCAGCTCCGAGGGACAGAGTCGAGGCTACACCTTC
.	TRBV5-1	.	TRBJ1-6	CASSSDTVGNSPLHF	TGCGCCAGCAGCTCAGACACAGTCGGTAATTCACCCCTCCACTTT
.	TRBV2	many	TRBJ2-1	CASNRLYNEQFF	TGTGCCAGCAACAGACTATACAATGAGCAGTTCTTC
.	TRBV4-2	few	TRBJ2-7	CASSQGRAGPLEQYF	TGTGCCAGCAGCCAAGGTCGGGCAGGGCCGCTCGAGCAGTACTTC
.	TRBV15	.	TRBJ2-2	CATSKEAGELFF	TGTGCCACCAGTAAGGAGGCCGGGGAGCTGTTTTTT
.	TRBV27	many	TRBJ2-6	CASSFPGANVLTF	TGTGCCAGCAGTTTCCCTGGGGCCAACGTCCTGACTTTC
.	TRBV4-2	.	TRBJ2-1	CAMGPGAGIAHEQFF	TGTGCCATGGGCCCGGGGGCAGGGATCGCCCATGAGCAGTTCTTC
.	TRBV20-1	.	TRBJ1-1	CSARRRVTEAFF	TGCAGTGCTAGGCGACGGGTCACTGAAGCTTTCTTT
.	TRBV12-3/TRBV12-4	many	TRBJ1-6	CASSFQLVSYNSPLHF	TGTGCCAGCAGTTTTCAGCTCGTTAGCTATAATTCACCCCTCCACTTT